This TCR beta chain is from a study of tumor-infiltrating lymphocytes in localized non-small cell lung cancer. As for the study in general: Some samples were collected after neoadjuvant chemotherapy; smokers, never-smokers and several histologies were included. Study-level findings and limits: Available tissue quantity limited TCR sequencing to a patient subset. Different pieces of the same tissue went to different assays, confounding technical variation with intratumor heterogeneity.

This CDR3 spans 16 amino acids. Per the germline V gene, CDR1 is SGDLS and CDR2 is YYNGEE. V was shortened by 0 bases and J by 1 base, with 10 bases between the two germline ends. For this clone: Its specificity is unknown.

Repertoires were generated with immunoSEQ multiplex PCR, while TCRdb's copy carries only in-frame clones and drops some. This table has 10,000 to 15,000 clones, roughly 80% appearing once. The chain links TRBV9 to TRBJ2-2; D unclear. The sample taken for sequencing was uninvolved lung tissue not adjacent to the tumor. The receptor was derived from a human donor with non-small cell lung cancer. Written as DNA, the CDR3 is TGTGCCAGCAGCGTAGACGTCGGTTTGAACACCGGGGAGCTGTTTTTT. It encodes CASSVDVGLNTGELFF.